These 5 T cell receptor beta chains came from one sample sequenced in a study of T cell clonality in common variable immunodeficiency (dated by TCRdb to between 2014 and 2017). Library creation used the immunoSEQ multiplex PCR assay. The clones in this table, taken by TCRdb from immuneACCESS, are in-frame only. Not every clone is retained; where verified, under half of the shortfall comes from an unresolved V gene, and the cause of the rest is unknown. The sample features 40,000 or so clones, and none is a singleton. The top ten clonotypes cover 3% to 4.5% of the sample. Material for sequencing was peripheral blood mononuclear cells. The receptors were gathered from a person between 18 and 70 years old in good health.

This clone was counted at least ten times. The read is 3 residues too short to cover the CDR3 end, so that end is filled in from the germline J gene. The chain uses TRBV15 and TRBJ2-3; TRBD1 is a possible D gene (7 bases). Germline assignment: CDR1 LNHNV and CDR2 YYDKDF (reference sequence). The CDR3 totals 15 residues. The CDR3 sequence is CATSRESGGSSTQYF. Partial CDR3 DNA: TGTGCCACCAGCAGAGAATCAGGGGGGAGCTCGACG.

The table lists this clone with many counts. The CDR3 is cut off 3 residues early in the read; its end comes from the germline J gene. The rearrangement uses TRBV7-4 and TRBJ1-6; 11 nucleotides line up with TRBD1. Trimming cost V 6 bases and J 8 bases; bases outside gene matches: 6. Germline V lookup: CDR1 SGHVT, CDR2 SQSDAQ. The CDR3 consists of 15 residues. CDR3 in amino acids: CASRKGQGVYSPLHF. CDR3 bases read: TGTGCCAGCAGGAAGGGACAGGGGGTATATTCACCC.

This clone appeared many times. The observed sequence ends 3 residues before the CDR3 terminus, with the missing tail filled in from the germline J gene. The chain couples TRBV5-1 to TRBJ2-5, with 7 bases matching TRBD1. CDR1 SGHRS and CDR2 YFSETQ come from the germline V gene. This CDR3 has 15 residues. After removal of 5 bases from V and 2 bases from J, the junction contained 9 bases not matched to a gene. The CDR3 DNA, read in part, is TGCGCCAGCAGGGTACTCGGACAGGCTCAAGAGACC. Its protein product is CASRVLGQAQET. The whole CDR3 protein reads CASRVLGQAQETQYF.

A note on this clone: The read terminates 3 residues ahead of where the CDR3 ends, so the germline J gene completes it. This chain connects TRBV30 to TRBJ2-3, with 7 bases aligning to TRBD2. Germline loops: CDR1 GTSNPN, CDR2 SVGIG (reference sequence). CDR3 length: 18 residues. CDR3 DNA (partial): TGTGCCTGGAGTTCCGGGCTAGCGGAGATCCAAGGCCAAGAGACG. Amino acid sequence: CAWSSGLAEIQGQET. The whole CDR3 reads CAWSSGLAEIQGQETQYF.

The sample holds many counts of this clone. From the germline J gene comes the end of the CDR3, since the read stops 3 residues before it. This sequence joins TRBV5-1 and TRBJ1-5; TRBD1 matches at 7 bases. This CDR3 region has 15 residues. With V trimmed by 4 bases and J by 8 bases, 12 bases remained unmatched. CDR1 is SGHRS, CDR2 YFSETQ, per germline. CDR3 protein: CASSREGGKLEPQHF. The DNA read from the CDR3 is TGCGCCAGCAGCCGGGAAGGGGGCAAATTGGAGCCC.